One and the same sample provided the 19 T cell receptor beta chains below, sequenced in a study of blood T cells in healthy people across ages. For the second PCR, which ran for roughly 6 to 12 cycles, a sample-barcoded 5' primer and a J-beta primer mix were used. MiXCR, applied by TCRdb to the 5' RACE reads, yields one record per CDR3 protein. The table shows about 1 million distinct CDR3 sequences, with around 43% occurring only once. The sequenced sample was blood. Source of these receptors: a woman aged 60-75 years in good health.

The gene calls are TRBV27 and TRBJ2-7, with D hard to call. V was pared by 3 bases and J by 2 bases, with 14 bases between. This CDR3 is 15 amino acids long. The germline V gene encodes CDR1 MNHEY and CDR2 SMNVEV (reference sequence). As DNA, the CDR3 is TGTGCCAGCAGTTTCTCTCCGGCGGCCGCCTACGAGCAGTACTTC. Its translation: CASSFSPAAAYEQYF.

This clonotype was recorded only once. This chain connects TRBV9 to TRBJ2-5; possibly TRBD1 or TRBD2 for D (5 bases each). The germline V gene encodes CDR1 SGDLS and CDR2 YYNGEE. The germline V and J ends were trimmed by 1 base and 6 bases, with 19 bases remaining between them. This CDR3 is 16 amino acids long. DNA for the CDR3: TGTGCCAGCAGCGTAACTGCTGGGGGAGCGGCTCAGACCCAGTACTTC. Residues: CASSVTAGGAAQTQYF.

To note about this clonotype: At one end, the junction sequence differs from germline, possibly due to a read error. V usage is TRBV6-2 or TRBV6-3 and J usage is TRBJ2-1, with TRBD1 matching over 7 bases. This CDR3 comprises 13 residues. Germline CDR1 is MNHEY and CDR2 is SVGEGT. The CDR3 DNA reads as TGTGCCAGCAGGGCGACAGGGAACAAGGAGCAGTTCTTC. As protein: CASRATGNKEQFF.

The chain recombines TRBV30 with TRBJ2-1, with 13 bases fitting TRBD2. With V trimmed by 5 bases and J by 2 bases, 0 bases remained unmatched. CDR1 and CDR2 (germline): GTSNPN, SVGIG (reference sequence). This CDR3 comprises 14 residues. The chain's CDR3 is CAWGTSGAYNEQFF. The CDR3 coding sequence is TGTGCCTGGGGGACTAGCGGGGCCTACAATGAGCAGTTCTTC.

The table lists this clonotype with a few counts. The V and J genes are TRBV7-2 and TRBJ2-5; possibly TRBD1 for D (5 bases). Trimming shortened V by 5 bases and J by 3 bases, and 13 bases separated the two germline ends. The CDR3 runs to 14 residues. CDR1 and CDR2 from the germline V gene are SGHTA and FQGNSA. The chain's CDR3 is CASSPTATEETQYF. The CDR3 DNA follows: TGTGCCAGCAGCCCCACAGCGACAGAAGAGACCCAGTACTTC.

This clonotype was recorded a few times. The V call is TRBV9, the J call TRBJ2-1; no firm D call. The CDR3 extends over 13 amino acids. V was clipped by 0 bases and J by 7 bases, with 8 bases between them. Germline assignment: CDR1 SGDLS and CDR2 YYNGEE. The CDR3 spells CASSVAGRNEQFF. The CDR3 nucleotides are TGTGCCAGCAGCGTAGCAGGTAGGAATGAGCAGTTCTTC.

This clonotype has only a few counts. The rearrangement links TRBV29-1 to TRBJ1-4; D is ambiguous. The CDR3 consists of 13 residues. V lost 7 bases and J lost 7, with 16 bases in between. CDR1 SQVTM and CDR2 ANQGSEA come from the germline V gene. CDR3 DNA sequence: TGCAGCGCCGAGCTTCGAGTTGCTGAAAAACTGTTTTTT. Translation gives CSAELRVAEKLFF.

This clonotype was seen only a few times. The V call is TRBV27, the J call TRBJ2-3; no clear D. The V end lost 2 bases, the J end lost 1 base, and 7 bases lay between the germline ends. The CDR3 extends over 14 amino acids. The V gene's germline CDR1 is MNHEY and CDR2 SMNVEV (reference sequence). CDR3 nucleotides: TGTGCCAGCAGTTTAGATGCAGGCACAGATACGCAGTATTTT. Its translation is CASSLDAGTDTQYF.

CDR3 coding DNA: TGTGCCAGCAGCCAAGAGGGAAGACATTACTCCTACGAGCAGTACTTC. It translates to CASSQEGRHYSYEQYF. The chain uses TRBV14 and TRBJ2-7; no reliable D call. Germline V gene lookup returns CDR1 SGHDN and CDR2 FVKESK. The CDR3 has 16 amino acids. Trimming took 0 bases from V and 0 from J, leaving 12 bases between them.

There are a few counts of this clonotype. This chain uses TRBV15 with TRBJ2-2; D is ambiguous. The CDR3 sequence is 12 residues long. Trimming stripped 0 bases from V and 7 bases from J, with 3 bases between. Germline assignment: CDR1 LNHNV and CDR2 YYDKDF (reference sequence). The CDR3 bases are TGTGCCACCAGCAGAGATGGCGGGGAGCTGTTTTTT. Residues: CATSRDGGELFF. Full variable domain (rest looked up from reference TRBV15 and TRBJ2-2): DAMVIQNPRYQVTQFGKPVTLSCSQTLNHNVMYWYQQKSSQAPKLLFHYYDKDFNNEADTPDNFQSRRPNTSFCFLDIRSPGLGDTAMYLCATSRDGGELFFGEGSRLTVL.

This clonotype was picked up a small number of times. The genes are TRBV11-2 and TRBJ1-2; 7 nucleotides agree with TRBD1. J was trimmed by 7 bases and V by 5 bases; bases with no gene match: 10. The germline V gene encodes CDR1 SGHAT and CDR2 FQNNGV. This CDR3 has 14 residues. The CDR3 DNA follows: TGTGCCAGCAGCCCCACAGGGGACCATCCTGGCTACACCTTC. This gives the protein CASSPTGDHPGYTF.

Only a few counts were recorded for this clonotype. V is TRBV29-1 and J is TRBJ2-4, with 8 bases aligning to TRBD1. Germline CDR1 reads SQVTM; CDR2 reads ANQGSEA. V lost 2 bases, J lost 8 bases, and 2 bases stayed unmatched. The CDR3 consists of 12 residues. The CDR3 loop reads CSVEQGADIQYF. For the CDR3, the DNA is TGCAGCGTTGAACAGGGGGCGGACATTCAGTACTTC.

This clonotype was observed a handful of times. The genes are TRBV5-1 and TRBJ2-7; 10 bases are a match to TRBD1. The CDR3 runs 15 residues. V lost 4 bases, J lost 3 bases, and 7 bases stayed unmatched. Germline-derived CDR1 and CDR2 are SGHRS and YFSETQ. The CDR3 spells CASSDLGQGDYEQYF. In DNA form, the CDR3 reads TGCGCCAGCAGCGATCTTGGACAGGGGGACTACGAGCAGTACTTC.

This clonotype was detected only a few times. CDR3 bases: TGTGCCAGCAGTTTAGCTACGGCCTCTGGGGCCAACGTCCTGACTTTC. It is translated as CASSLATASGANVLTF. The chain recombines TRBV12-3 or TRBV12-4 with TRBJ2-6; no clear D. The V end was cut by 0 bases, the J end by 0 bases, with 6 bases between. This CDR3 spans 16 amino acids.

This clonotype was counted between two and nine times. The chain recombines TRBV28 with TRBJ2-5, with 10 bases matching TRBD2. Trimming removed 5 bases from V and 8 bases from J; junction bases left unmatched: 8. The CDR3 length is 14 residues. The germline gives CDR1 MDHEN, CDR2 SYDVKM. CDR3 sequence reads: CASSPPSGSTTQYF. CDR3 sequence (DNA): TGTGCCAGCAGTCCTCCTAGCGGGAGCACTACCCAGTACTTC.

This chain uses TRBV27 with TRBJ2-4; D is perhaps TRBD2 (5 bases). The CDR3 contains 12 residues. Trimming removed 3 bases at V and 13 bases at J, with 13 bases between. Germline V gene data show CDR1 as MNHEY and CDR2 as SMNVEV (reference sequence). CDR3 sequence: CASSFEGAAQYF. The CDR3 nucleotides read TGTGCCAGCAGTTTCGAGGGTGCGGCGCAGTACTTC.

This clonotype was detected only a few times. This rearrangement joins TRBV12-3 or TRBV12-4 to TRBJ1-5; a weak D match, TRBD1 (5 bases). V was cut by 1 base and J by 5 bases, with 15 bases left in between. This CDR3 is built from 16 residues. This CDR3 is CASSLETAPGHQPQHF. For the CDR3, the DNA is TGTGCCAGCAGTTTAGAGACAGCCCCTGGGCATCAGCCCCAGCATTTT.

Only a few counts were recorded for this clonotype. The chain couples TRBV7-9 to TRBJ2-3; 7 nucleotides line up with TRBD1. CDR3 length: 15 residues. With V trimmed by 6 bases and J by 2 bases, 8 bases remained unmatched. Germline CDR1 and CDR2: SEHNR and FQNEAQ (reference sequence). CDR3 nucleotides: TGTGCCAGCAGTCCGACAGGGACCTACACAGATACGCAGTATTTT. Translated, it gives CASSPTGTYTDTQYF.

This clonotype has a handful of counts. One end of the junction varies from germline; a read error may be responsible. The CDR3: CASSPGQGHQPQHF. The CDR3 DNA reads as TGCGCCAGCTCCCCGGGACAGGGGCATCAGCCCCAGCATTTT. The chain is built from TRBV28 and TRBJ1-5; 10 bases map to TRBD1. Germline lookup yields CDR1 MDHEN and CDR2 SYDVKM. The CDR3 has 14 residues.